This entry lists 9 T cell receptor beta chains sequenced from one sample in a study of CD8 T cells in ankylosing spondylitis. TCRdb re-derived calls from the 5' RACE reads in MiXCR, one entry per CDR3 protein. Of approximately 240,000 distinct CDR3 sequences in the sample, 10% were seen once. The source material was blood, either unsorted or a sorted T cell fraction (not recorded which). All receptors derive from a male donor with ankylosing spondylitis or in good health (not recorded which).

This clonotype was detected only once. A clone one base away is much larger, so this may be a read error. The chain has TRBV4-2 and TRBJ1-1, with a weak D call TRBD1 (6 bases). The V gene's germline CDR1 is LGHNA and CDR2 YNFKEQ. The CDR3 spans 15 residues. This CDR3 is CAGSPPRTVNTEAFF. As DNA, the CDR3 is TGTGCCGGCAGCCCCCCCCGGACAGTTAACACTGAAGCTTTCTTT.

V and J are TRBV29-1 and TRBJ2-3; D gene ambiguous. CDR1 and CDR2 (germline): SQVTM, ANQGSEA. CDR3 size: 12 residues. V lost 8 bases and J 5 bases, leaving 14 bases between the germline ends. The CDR3 sequence is CSPSARKDTQYF. The CDR3, as DNA: TGCAGCCCCTCTGCTCGTAAAGATACGCAGTATTTT.

This chain uses TRBV11-3 with TRBJ1-4; TRBD1 matches at 9 bases. There are 15 residues in the CDR3. The germline V gene encodes CDR1 SGHNT and CDR2 YENEEA. V lost 3 bases and J lost 8; bases outside the gene matches: 7. The CDR3 here is CASSFRQGDGEKLFF. DNA of the CDR3: TGTGCCAGCAGCTTCCGACAGGGGGATGGGGAAAAACTGTTTTTT.

This clonotype was seen ten or more times. The chain couples TRBV6-1 to TRBJ2-5; 8 bases line up with TRBD2. J was trimmed by 1 base and V by 6 bases; bases with no gene match: 10. The CDR3 is 16 residues long. Germline loops: CDR1 MNHNS, CDR2 SASEGT. The CDR3 is CASSSGTSGPQETQYF. The CDR3 bases are TGTGCCAGCAGCTCAGGCACTAGCGGCCCCCAAGAGACCCAGTACTTC.

In this sample, this clonotype turned up many times. The chain uses TRBV5-5 and TRBJ1-4; D is uncertain. The CDR3 has 14 residues. Trimming removed 2 bases at V and 0 bases at J, with 5 bases between. Germline V gene data show CDR1 as SGHKS and CDR2 as YYEKEE (reference sequence). The CDR3 bases are TGTGCCAGCAGCTTTTTAACAACTAATGAAAAACTGTTTTTT. Its protein product is CASSFLTTNEKLFF.

This rearrangement joins TRBV18 to TRBJ2-1, with D unresolved. Trimming took off 1 base at V and 5 bases at J, with 6 bases between the two ends. The CDR3 runs to 13 residues. The germline V gene encodes CDR1 KGHSH and CDR2 LQKENI. CDR3 DNA sequence: TGTGCCAGCTCACCACGTCTGGACAATGAGCAGTTCTTC. Amino acids: CASSPRLDNEQFF.

This clonotype was observed at least ten times. The gene calls are TRBV5-1 and TRBJ2-7; D may be TRBD2 (5 bases). Trimming pared 5 bases from V and 7 bases from J, leaving 16 bases between. The CDR3 totals 13 residues. Germline-derived CDR1 and CDR2 are SGHRS and YFSETQ. The CDR3 loop reads CASREEELDEQYF. CDR3 nucleotide sequence: TGCGCCAGCAGGGAGGAGGAACTGGATGAGCAGTACTTC.

This clonotype showed up many times. V is TRBV7-2 and J is TRBJ2-1, with 12 positions matching TRBD1. The germline V gene encodes CDR1 SGHTA and CDR2 FQGNSA. After removal of 5 bases from V and 9 bases from J, the junction contained 11 bases not matched to a gene. The CDR3 is made up of 16 amino acids. CDR3 coding DNA: TGTGCCAGCAGCATAACCCCGGGACAGGGGGCGAGTGAGCAGTTCTTC. This codes for CASSITPGQGASEQFF. The full variable domain, rest sourced from reference TRBV7-2 and TRBJ2-1, is GAGVSQSPSNKVTEKGKDVELRCDPISGHTALYWYRQSLGQGLEFLIYFQGNSAPDKSGLPSDRFSAERTGGSVSTLTIQRTQQEDSAVYLCASSITPGQGASEQFFGPGTRLTVL.

The table lists this clonotype with many counts. V usage is TRBV12-3 or TRBV12-4 and J usage is TRBJ1-2, with D tentatively TRBD1 (6 bases). V was pared by 5 bases and J by 2 bases, with 15 bases between. The CDR3 consists of 15 residues. CDR3 sequence (DNA): TGTGCCAGCAGTCCTACCGGGACACCAAACTATGGCTACACCTTC. Translated, it gives CASSPTGTPNYGYTF.